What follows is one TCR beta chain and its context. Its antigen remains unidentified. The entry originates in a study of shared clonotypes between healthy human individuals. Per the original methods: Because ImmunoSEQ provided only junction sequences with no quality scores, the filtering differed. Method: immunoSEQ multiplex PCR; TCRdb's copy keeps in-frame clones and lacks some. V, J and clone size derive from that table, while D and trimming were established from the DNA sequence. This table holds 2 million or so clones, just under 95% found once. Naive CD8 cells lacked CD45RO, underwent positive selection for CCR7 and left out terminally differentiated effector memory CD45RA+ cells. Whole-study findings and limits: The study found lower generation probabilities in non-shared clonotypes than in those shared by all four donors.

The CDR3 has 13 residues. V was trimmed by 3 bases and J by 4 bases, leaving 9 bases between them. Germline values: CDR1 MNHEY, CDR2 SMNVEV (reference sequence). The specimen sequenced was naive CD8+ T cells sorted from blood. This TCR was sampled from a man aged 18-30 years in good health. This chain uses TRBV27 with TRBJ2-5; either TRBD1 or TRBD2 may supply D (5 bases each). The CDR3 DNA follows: TGTGCCAGCAGTTTGGTGGGGACAGAGACCCAGTACTTC. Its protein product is CASSLVGTETQYF.